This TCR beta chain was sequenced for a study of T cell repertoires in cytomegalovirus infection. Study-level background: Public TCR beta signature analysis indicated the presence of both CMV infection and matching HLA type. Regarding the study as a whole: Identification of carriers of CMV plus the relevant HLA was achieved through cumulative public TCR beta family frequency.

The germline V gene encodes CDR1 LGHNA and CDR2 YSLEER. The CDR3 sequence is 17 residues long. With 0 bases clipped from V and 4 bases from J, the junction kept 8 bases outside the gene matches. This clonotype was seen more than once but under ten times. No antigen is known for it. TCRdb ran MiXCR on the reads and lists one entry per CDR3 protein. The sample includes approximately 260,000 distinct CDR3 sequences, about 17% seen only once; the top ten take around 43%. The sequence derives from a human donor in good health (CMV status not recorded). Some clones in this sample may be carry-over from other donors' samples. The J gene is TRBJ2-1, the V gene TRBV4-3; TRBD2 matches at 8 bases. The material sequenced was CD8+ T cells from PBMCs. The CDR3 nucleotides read TGCGCCAGCAGCCAAGAAGGCGGGGGGACCCTTTACAATGAGCAGTTCTTC. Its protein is CASSQEGGGTLYNEQFF.